This T cell receptor (beta chain) came from a study of sequential checkpoint blockade in melanoma (dated by TCRdb to the late 2010s). About the full investigation: Using 1:1 randomization, the trial assigned patients either to first-line nivolumab followed by ipilimumab (arm A) or to ipilimumab followed by nivolumab (arm B). Maintenance nivolumab came after both trial sequences. Findings and caveats that apply to the study as a whole: Validation of the response-prediction model combining TCR metrics and mutation burden is needed in larger, independent patient cohorts.

Note on this clone: This receptor's antigen is unknown. Base qualities are not provided; no much larger clone lies one nucleotide away.

Interpreted using the paper, the treatment or condition label stands for: randomized to nivolumab then ipilimumab (arm A) or the reverse (arm B). No trial patient had received prior DNA-damaging chemotherapy. Live CD3+CD8+ cells negative for CD19 and CD56 were sorted from thawed PBMCs on a FACS Aria II flow cytometer. Samples were obtained from patients with melanoma enrolled in CheckMate 064, a randomized, open-label phase II trial of sequential checkpoint blockade. Peripheral blood mononuclear cells were obtained through leukapheresis, purified using Ficoll-Paque, and frozen in human serum containing approximately 11% DMSO. Right after sorting, the blood CD3+CD8+ cells were verified to be >95% pure, and DNA extraction followed. The immunoSEQ Assay was used to immunosequence TCRbeta CDR3 regions from genomic DNA. Genomic DNA was amplified by bias-controlled multiplex PCR before high-throughput sequencing. The authors processed their data as follows. To quantify the absolute abundance of each unique TCRbeta CDR3 region, the sequences were collapsed and filtered. Clonality, defined as 1 minus Pielou's evenness, was calculated using only productive rearrangements. A previously published method was used to identify clones with significantly greater frequencies in on-treatment samples than in baseline samples. TCRdb took this table from immuneACCESS and kept in-frame rearrangements with V and J called. Such tables lack part of the clones; where checked against another copy, unresolved V genes explain under half of the gap, and the rest is unexplained. Clonal size and the V and J genes are those of that table, whereas D and trimming came from the DNA. This sample holds 19,000 or so clones; about 67% were observed only once. The ten biggest clones cover more than 20% of the sample.

Material: CD8+ T cells sorted from blood (inferred from file names), obtained from a patient given nivolumab and ipilimumab in sequence. The clonotype originates from a human donor with melanoma.

The CDR3 here reads CASNRPGFQETQYF. The DNA sequence follows: TGTGCCAGCAATCGGCCGGGGTTCCAAGAGACCCAGTACTTC. The chain is assembled from TRBV7-9 and TRBJ2-5, with TRBD2 tentatively as D gene (5 bases match). The cysteine opens and the phenylalanine closes a CDR3 of 14 amino acids. Only CDR3 DNA is held: 42 bases, read in frame from base 1. V sheds 7 bases and J sheds 1 base, leaving 13 bases between their ends. CDR1 and CDR2 are drawn from the germline V gene (reference sequence): SEHNR, FQNEAQ.